What follows are 32 T cell receptor beta chains derived from one specimen sequenced in a study of T cells in Graves' hyperthyroidism and ophthalmopathy. What was amplified from RNA transcripts were TCR beta CDR3 regions. First-round RT-PCR of the TCR CDR3 relied on the HTBI primer set. TCRdb reprocessed the multiplex PCR reads with MiXCR, giving one entry per CDR3 protein. In the table there are about 420,000 distinct CDR3 sequences, around 16% of which are singletons. The sequenced material came from blood. These receptor sequences come from a young woman with Graves' hyperthyroidism.

Ten or more counts support this clonotype. The chain links TRBV20-1 to TRBJ2-7, with 9 bases matching TRBD2. Trimming removed 0 bases from V and 5 bases from J; junction bases left unmatched: 14. The V gene's germline CDR1 is DFQATT and CDR2 SNEGSKA (reference sequence). This CDR3 comprises 17 residues. In nucleotides, the CDR3 is TGCAGTGCTAGAGATCCCAACGGTGGAGCGGGAGGCGACGAGCAGTACTTC. Translating it yields CSARDPNGGAGGDEQYF.

This clonotype was counted ten times or more. This chain links TRBV28 with TRBJ1-2; 9 nucleotides match TRBD1. The CDR3 is 15 residues long. The J segment lost 0 bases and the V segment lost 2 bases, leaving 1 base of the junction unmatched. Germline values: CDR1 MDHEN, CDR2 SYDVKM. The CDR3 nucleotides are TGTGCCAGCAGTTTAACAGGGGGCTCTAACTATGGCTACACCTTC. It translates to CASSLTGGSNYGYTF.

The chain employs TRBV7-6 and TRBJ2-3; 9 bases are a match to TRBD1. The CDR3 consists of 18 residues. V trimming: 3 bases; J trimming: 0 bases; junction bases outside the gene matches: 10. The V gene's germline CDR1 is SGHVS and CDR2 FNYEAQ. This CDR3 is CASSLPRTGEESTDTQYF. Here the CDR3 DNA reads TGTGCCAGCAGCTTGCCGAGGACAGGGGAAGAGAGCACAGATACGCAGTATTTT. The whole variable domain, filled in from reference TRBV7-6 and TRBJ2-3, reads GAGVSQSPRYKVTKRGQDVALRCDPISGHVSLYWYRQALGQGPEFLTYFNYEAQQDKSGLPNDRFSAERPEGSISTLTIQRTEQRDSAMYRCASSLPRTGEESTDTQYFGPGTRLTVL.

This clonotype was seen many times. This sequence joins TRBV15 and TRBJ2-7; 8 bases are shared with TRBD2. The ends lost 0 bases at V and 5 bases at J; junction bases unmatched: 9. The germline V gene encodes CDR1 LNHNV and CDR2 YYDKDF (reference sequence). The CDR3 covers 16 residues. This CDR3 is CATSRDTARGGDEQYF. DNA for the CDR3: TGTGCCACCAGCAGAGATACCGCACGGGGGGGCGACGAGCAGTACTTC.

The chain uses TRBV6-1 and TRBJ2-7; 7 positions agree with TRBD2. The CDR3 spans 16 residues. V lost 6 bases to trimming and J lost 2 bases; unmatched junction nucleotides: 13. Per the germline V gene, CDR1 is MNHNS and CDR2 is SASEGT. The CDR3, as DNA: TGTGCCAGCAGCAAGTGGGGAGGACTAGAGACCTACGAGCAGTACTTC. This gives the protein CASSKWGGLETYEQYF.

A few counts support this clonotype. The V gene is TRBV15, the J gene TRBJ2-7; D remains unclear. The germline V and J ends were trimmed by 1 base and 1 base, with 8 bases remaining between them. In germline, CDR1 is LNHNV, CDR2 YYDKDF (reference sequence). The CDR3 contains 14 residues. This CDR3 reads CATSRAAGSYEQYF. The CDR3 DNA follows: TGTGCCACCAGCAGAGCAGCCGGATCCTACGAGCAGTACTTC.

This clonotype appeared many times. V and J are TRBV27 and TRBJ2-1, with 9 bases fitting TRBD2. V lost 1 base to trimming and J lost 2 bases; unmatched junction nucleotides: 3. In germline, CDR1 is MNHEY, CDR2 SMNVEV (reference sequence). This CDR3 has 16 residues. The CDR3 sequence is CASSLYGGGAYNEQFF. The CDR3 DNA is TGTGCCAGCAGTTTATACGGCGGGGGGGCCTACAATGAGCAGTTCTTC.

The gene calls are TRBV30 and TRBJ2-1; tentative D call: TRBD1 (6 bases). This CDR3 is 14 amino acids long. The V and J ends lost 3 bases and 0 bases respectively, with 9 bases between them. Germline V CDR1 and CDR2: GTSNPN, SVGIG (reference sequence). CDR3 sequence reads: CAWRGQSSYNEQFF. The DNA for the CDR3 is TGTGCCTGGAGAGGACAGAGCTCCTACAATGAGCAGTTCTTC.

The table lists this clonotype with many counts. CDR3 region: CSVAQGAIGTEAFF. The CDR3 DNA sequence: TGCAGCGTTGCGCAGGGGGCTATTGGCACTGAAGCTTTCTTT. The chain joins TRBV29-1 to TRBJ1-1; 8 nucleotides match TRBD1. Germline-derived CDR1 and CDR2 are SQVTM and ANQGSEA. CDR3 length equals 14 residues. V lost 4 bases and J lost 4; bases outside the gene matches: 8.

This clonotype was seen at least ten times. This chain joins TRBV12-3 or TRBV12-4 and TRBJ2-2, with unresolved D. CDR3 length equals 14 residues. Trimming removed 5 bases from V and 1 base from J, with 8 bases in between. The CDR3 here is CASSQPWNTGELFF. In DNA, the CDR3 is TGTGCCAGCAGTCAACCCTGGAACACCGGGGAGCTGTTTTTT.

A remark on this clonotype: This may be a read error: a much more frequent sequence differs by one nucleotide. The chain has TRBV9 and TRBJ2-1; D is possibly TRBD2 (6 bases). Germline-derived CDR1 and CDR2 are SGDLS and YYNGEE. V dropped 0 bases and J dropped 7 bases, with 17 bases sitting between them. CDR3 length: 16 residues. The CDR3: CASSVGASRRVNEQFF. Written as DNA, the CDR3 is TGTGCCAGCAGCGTAGGGGCGAGCAGGAGGGTTAATGAGCAGTTCTTC.

Comment on this clonotype: A much larger clone sits a single nucleotide away, making a read error possible. The CDR3 bases are TGTGCCAGCAACCGTCAGGACGGTCCACCCCTCCACTTT. Its translation: CASNRQDGPPLHF. This sequence joins TRBV28 and TRBJ1-6; D remains ambiguous. Trimming cost V 7 bases and J 11 bases, with 15 bases left between them. Germline CDR1 is MDHEN and CDR2 is SYDVKM. The CDR3 length is 13 residues.

This clonotype has a count of ten or more. This chain connects TRBV20-1 to TRBJ2-7, with unresolved D. The CDR3 runs 13 residues. CDR1 and CDR2 (germline): DFQATT, SNEGSKA (reference sequence). Trimming cost V 4 bases and J 5 bases, with 15 bases left between them. The CDR3 here is CSAMKDGSHEQYF. CDR3 coding DNA: TGCAGTGCTATGAAGGACGGGTCTCACGAGCAGTACTTC.

This clonotype was seen only a few times. The chain carries TRBV5-1 and TRBJ2-2; D not certain. Germline-derived CDR1 and CDR2 are SGHRS and YFSETQ. V was trimmed by 0 bases and J by 5 bases, leaving 14 bases between them. This CDR3 contains 16 residues. The CDR3 DNA reads TGCGCCAGCAGCTTGGTATTGTCGTCGGATACCGGGGAGCTGTTTTTT. This sequence encodes CASSLVLSSDTGELFF.

This clonotype was counted at least ten times. It is unclear where the CDR3 begins or ends on the DNA, so no DNA is shown, and the CDR3 is as TCRdb lists it. The CDR3 here is CASSLLRAGELFF. This chain uses TRBV27 with TRBJ2-2. Per germline, CDR1 MNHEY and CDR2 SMNVEV (reference sequence). Inclusive of both ends, the CDR3 amounts to 13 amino acids.

This clonotype has more than one count but fewer than ten. The chain employs TRBV4-2 and TRBJ2-7, with 10 nucleotides matching TRBD2. The CDR3 extends over 16 amino acids. Germline trimming cut 1 base from V and 0 bases from J; bases unmatched to any gene: 3. In germline, CDR1 is LGHNA, CDR2 YNFKEQ. The CDR3 here is CASSQVAGGYSYEQYF. The CDR3 nucleotides are TGTGCCAGCAGCCAAGTAGCGGGGGGTTACTCCTACGAGCAGTACTTC.

V gene TRBV19 combines with J gene TRBJ1-5; TRBD1 is a possible D gene (6 bases). The V end lost 7 bases, the J end lost 0 bases, and 10 bases lay between the germline ends. The germline V gene has CDR1 LNHDA and CDR2 SQIVND (reference sequence). The CDR3 runs to 14 residues. The CDR3 loop is CASNREASNQPQHF. For the CDR3, the DNA is TGTGCCAGTAACAGGGAAGCTAGCAATCAGCCCCAGCATTTT. The complete variable domain, with remaining parts taken from reference TRBV19 and TRBJ1-5, reads DGGITQSPKYLFRKEGQNVTLSCEQNLNHDAMYWYRQDPGQGLRLIYYSQIVNDFQKGDIAEGYSVSREKKESFPLTVTSAQKNPTAFYLCASNREASNQPQHFGDGTRLSIL.

This clonotype was counted a few times. The gene calls are TRBV5-6 and TRBJ2-7; 11 nucleotides align to TRBD2. The trim removed 6 bases at V and 1 base at J, leaving 6 bases unmatched. Germline lookup yields CDR1 SGHDT and CDR2 YYEEEE. The CDR3 is made up of 15 amino acids. CDR3 amino acids: CASTELAGDSYEQYF. The DNA for the CDR3 is TGTGCCAGCACTGAACTAGCGGGGGATTCCTACGAGCAGTACTTC.

This clonotype came up a few times. The chain joins TRBV7-9 to TRBJ2-1; the D call may be TRBD1 or TRBD2 (5 bases each). There are 13 residues in the CDR3. Trimming pared 1 base from V and 5 bases from J, leaving 6 bases between. Per germline, CDR1 SEHNR and CDR2 FQNEAQ (reference sequence). CDR3 sequence reads: CASSLVGDNEQFF. CDR3 DNA sequence: TGTGCCAGCAGCTTAGTGGGGGACAATGAGCAGTTCTTC.

This clonotype was detected ten times or more. The rearrangement joins TRBV3-1 to TRBJ2-7; tentatively, D is TRBD1 (5 bases). The CDR3 spans 13 residues. With 3 bases removed from V and 4 bases from J, the gap between germline ends came to 10 bases. CDR1 is LGHDT, CDR2 YNNKEL, per germline (reference sequence). The CDR3 sequence is CASSQLDSYEQYF. For the CDR3, the DNA is TGTGCCAGCAGCCAGCTTGACAGTTACGAGCAGTACTTC.

The chain has TRBV7-3 and TRBJ2-1; the match to TRBD2 covers 11 bases. The CDR3 covers 14 residues. CDR1 and CDR2 from the germline V gene are SGHTA and FQGTGA. V lost 5 bases to trimming and J lost 6 bases; unmatched junction nucleotides: 3. The chain's CDR3 is CASSLAGGFNEQFF. The CDR3 coding sequence is TGTGCCAGCAGCCTAGCGGGGGGATTCAATGAGCAGTTCTTC.

The chain recombines TRBV6-1 with TRBJ2-1; TRBD2 aligns across 11 bases. Trimming cost V 10 bases and J 5 bases; bases outside gene matches: 7. Germline V gene data show CDR1 as MNHNS and CDR2 as SASEGT. This CDR3 comprises 14 residues. Written as DNA, the CDR3 is TGTGCCATCGGACTAGCGGGTCGCCACAATGAGCAGTTCTTC. Translation: CAIGLAGRHNEQFF.

This clonotype has just a few counts. V is TRBV29-1 and J is TRBJ2-1; no clear D gene. This CDR3 region has 10 residues. Per the germline V gene, CDR1 is SQVTM and CDR2 is ANQGSEA. V lost 6 bases to trimming and J lost 5 bases, with 5 bases between them. CDR3 region: CSVRNNEQFF. In DNA, the CDR3 is TGCAGCGTAAGAAACAATGAGCAGTTCTTC.

This clonotype was counted between two and nine times. The chain links TRBV9 to TRBJ1-6; 10 nucleotides line up with TRBD1. This CDR3 contains 16 residues. The V and J ends lost 3 bases and 9 bases, in that order; junction bases with no gene match: 9. Germline CDR1 is SGDLS and CDR2 is YYNGEE. CDR3 DNA: TGTGCCAGCAGCGAAATTGGGACAGGGGTCGGTTCACCCCTCCACTTT. Translation: CASSEIGTGVGSPLHF.

This clonotype was recorded at least ten times. The rearrangement joins TRBV7-8 to TRBJ1-2; TRBD1 matches at 8 bases. The CDR3 covers 14 residues. Germline V gives CDR1 SGHVS, CDR2 FQNEAQ. J was trimmed by 5 bases and V by 5 bases; bases with no gene match: 7. The CDR3 region has the DNA TGTGCCAGCAGCCAGCGGGACAGGTGGTATGGCTACACCTTC. The encoded protein is CASSQRDRWYGYTF.

There are many counts of this clonotype. The chain combines TRBV6-1 with TRBJ2-1; TRBD2 agrees at 10 bases. The CDR3 is 15 amino acids. V shed 5 bases and J 7 bases; nucleotides not matched to a gene: 8. Germline V CDR1 and CDR2: MNHNS, SASEGT. The DNA of the CDR3 is TGTGCCAGCAGTTTCCCGGGACTAGCGCGGAATGAGCAGTTCTTC. It codes for CASSFPGLARNEQFF.

There are many counts of this clonotype. This chain connects TRBV27 to TRBJ2-3; D may be TRBD2 (6 bases). This CDR3 spans 18 amino acids. V lost 0 bases and J 3 bases, leaving 19 bases between the germline ends. Germline lookup yields CDR1 MNHEY and CDR2 SMNVEV (reference sequence). The CDR3 here is CASSLSAGLLIRTDTQYF. The DNA of the CDR3 is TGTGCCAGCAGTTTATCGGCGGGGTTGCTAATAAGGACAGATACGCAGTATTTT.

This clonotype has a count of ten or more. V and J are TRBV5-5 and TRBJ1-2; TRBD1 matches 9 bases. This CDR3 is 16 amino acids long. V shed 4 bases and J 2 bases; nucleotides not matched to a gene: 9. CDR1 SGHKS and CDR2 YYEKEE come from the germline V gene (reference sequence). The CDR3 is CASSTGTGTLNYGYTF. CDR3 bases: TGTGCCAGCAGCACCGGGACAGGGACGCTAAACTATGGCTACACCTTC.

The rearrangement uses TRBV5-1 and TRBJ2-1; 8 nucleotides match TRBD2. The length of the CDR3 is 14 residues. The ends lost 4 bases at V and 13 bases at J; junction bases unmatched: 13. The germline V gene encodes CDR1 SGHRS and CDR2 YFSETQ. The CDR3 coding sequence is TGCGCCAGCAGCCTGAGAGGGGGACTAGAAGGACAGTTCTTC. Residues: CASSLRGGLEGQFF.

This clonotype was observed at least ten times. The V gene is TRBV28, the J gene TRBJ1-2; D unclear. Germline V gene data show CDR1 as MDHEN and CDR2 as SYDVKM. Trimming stripped 5 bases from V and 3 bases from J, with 13 bases between. CDR3 length: 14 residues. This CDR3 reads CASSPLGPHYGYTF. CDR3 nucleotides: TGTGCCAGCAGTCCCCTAGGCCCCCACTATGGCTACACCTTC.

V usage is TRBV28 and J usage is TRBJ1-5, with TRBD1 matching 8 bases. After removal of 10 bases from V and 1 base from J, the junction contained 12 bases not matched to a gene. The CDR3 covers 16 residues. CDR1 is MDHEN and CDR2 is SYDVKM in the germline V gene. The CDR3 loop is CATGQGLYVSNQPQHF. The DNA for the CDR3 is TGTGCCACCGGACAGGGTCTTTATGTGAGCAATCAGCCCCAGCATTTT. The entire variable domain, with the rest obtained from reference TRBV28 and TRBJ1-5, is as follows: DVKVTQSSRYLVKRTGEKVFLECVQDMDHENMFWYRQDPGLGLRLIYFSYDVKMKEKGDIPEGYSVSREKKERFSLILESASTNQTSMYLCATGQGLYVSNQPQHFGDGTRLSIL.

This clonotype has a count of ten or more. The chain combines TRBV18 with TRBJ2-1; D gene unclear. There are 13 residues in the CDR3. The ends were cut back, 3 bases at V and 5 bases at J, with 8 bases in the middle. Germline CDR1 reads KGHSH; CDR2 reads LQKENI. This CDR3 is CASSPRLDNEQFF. The CDR3 DNA follows: TGTGCCAGCTCACCCCGACTGGACAATGAGCAGTTCTTC.